These 32 T cell receptor beta chains were all obtained from the same sample, sequenced in a study of Graves' ophthalmopathy and Graves' hyperthyroidism. Amplifying from RNA transcripts, the study obtained TCR beta CDR3 regions. HTBI primers primed a first-round RT-PCR, and a second-round multiplex PCR followed. TCRdb re-called the multiplex PCR reads with MiXCR, one entry per CDR3 protein. Among approximately 50,000 distinct CDR3 sequences listed, over 45% were seen once. Sequenced: peripheral blood. The receptors originated from an adult man with Graves' ophthalmopathy.

By share, this clonotype ranks as medium-sized. The chain joins TRBV7-8 to TRBJ2-7, with 10 bases matching TRBD2. Germline V gene lookup returns CDR1 SGHVS and CDR2 FQNEAQ. The CDR3 has 14 amino acids. The J segment lost 5 bases and the V segment lost 5 bases, leaving 6 bases of the junction unmatched. The CDR3 nucleotides read TGTGCCAGCAGCCCCTCGGGACTAGCGAACGAGCAGTACTTC. Its translation: CASSPSGLANEQYF. The whole variable domain, filled in from reference TRBV7-8 and TRBJ2-7, reads GAGVSQSPRYKVAKRGQDVALRCDPISGHVSLFWYQQALGQGPEFLTYFQNEAQLDKSGLPSDRFFAERPEGSVSTLKIQRTQQEDSAVYLCASSPSGLANEQYFGPGTRLTVT.

This clonotype was seen repeatedly, ten times or more. The CDR3 here is CSAFSRGGYEKLFF. Here the CDR3 DNA reads TGCAGTGCTTTTTCCAGGGGAGGGTATGAAAAACTGTTTTTT. This chain links TRBV20-1 with TRBJ1-4; TRBD1 might be the D (6 bases). With 5 bases removed from V and 6 bases from J, the gap between germline ends came to 16 bases. The CDR3 totals 14 residues. Germline V gives CDR1 DFQATT, CDR2 SNEGSKA (reference sequence).

A remark on this clonotype: Lacking the conserved final phenylalanine or tryptophan, this CDR3 likely reflects a read error. The DNA is left out, because the CDR3 cannot be placed on it with certainty; the CDR3 is given as TCRdb lists it. The V and J genes are TRBV20-1 and TRBJ2-5; the table names TRBD1, a call not compared with the DNA. The CDR3 sequence runs 14 residues, both termini included. Germline loops: CDR1 DFQATT, CDR2 SNEGSKA (reference sequence). CDR3 protein: CSARVGGRSETQYL.

The CDR3 protein is CSGLDSESYGYTF. DNA of the CDR3: TGCAGCGGCTTGGACAGCGAGAGCTATGGCTACACCTTC. This chain joins TRBV29-1 and TRBJ1-2; TRBD1 might be the D (6 bases). The CDR3 loop spans 13 amino acids. V lost 7 bases and J 4 bases, leaving 16 bases between the germline ends. Germline values: CDR1 SQVTM, CDR2 ANQGSEA.

This clonotype was detected only once. Germline is not matched at one junction end, which may reflect a read error. J is TRBJ1-6 and V is TRBV7-9; TRBD1 matches 7 bases. CDR1 and CDR2 from the germline V gene are SEHNR and FQNEAQ (reference sequence). The CDR3 totals 15 residues. The CDR3 sequence is CASGIRGIYNTPLHF. The CDR3 DNA reads as TGTGCCAGCGGAATCAGGGGGATTTATAATACACCCCTCCACTTC. Supplemented by reference TRBV7-9 and TRBJ1-6, the full variable domain reads DTGVSQNPRHKITKRGQNVTFRCDPISEHNRLYWYRQTLGQGPEFLTYFQNEAQLEKSRLLSDRFSAERPKGSFSTLEIQRTEQGDSAMYLCASGIRGIYNTPLHFGNGTRLTVT.

This clonotype counts as medium-sized. The chain recombines TRBV20-1 with TRBJ2-7, with 8 bases identical to TRBD2. The V segment lost 8 bases and the J segment 7 bases; nucleotides outside the gene matches: 10. The CDR3 is 12 residues long. Germline CDR1 is DFQATT and CDR2 is SNEGSKA (reference sequence). In nucleotides, the CDR3 is TGCAGTACCTATAGCGGGGTGGGGGAGCAGTACTTC. Amino acids: CSTYSGVGEQYF.

This clonotype has at least ten counts. The chain recombines TRBV27 with TRBJ1-6; 7 bases agree with TRBD1. Per the germline V gene, CDR1 is MNHEY and CDR2 is SMNVEV (reference sequence). This CDR3 spans 15 amino acids. The V gene end was trimmed by 6 bases and the J gene end by 5 bases; junction bases not matched to a gene: 7. The CDR3 DNA follows: TGTGCCAGCAGACAGGGGTCACCTAATAATTCACCCCTCCACTTT. This sequence encodes CASRQGSPNNSPLHF.

The chain combines TRBV20-1 with TRBJ2-1, with TRBD2 identical over 10 bases. The CDR3 is 14 residues long. Germline CDR1 is DFQATT and CDR2 is SNEGSKA (reference sequence). J lost 6 bases, V lost 5 bases, and 7 bases had no gene match. CDR3 residues: CSAAHLAGVNEQFF. As DNA, the CDR3 is TGCAGTGCTGCCCACCTAGCGGGGGTCAATGAGCAGTTCTTC.

This clonotype was detected only once. The rearrangement links TRBV7-2 to TRBJ1-5, with unresolved D. The V gene's germline CDR1 is SGHTA and CDR2 FQGNSA. The CDR3 consists of 15 residues. Trimming shortened V by 5 bases and J by 0 bases, and 11 bases separated the two germline ends. The CDR3 region has the DNA TGTGCCAGCAGCCCCGGGCAGTATAGCAATCAGCCCCAGCATTTT. Translation: CASSPGQYSNQPQHF.

The rearrangement uses TRBV2 and TRBJ2-3; TRBD1 or TRBD2 may be the D gene (6 bases each). CDR3 size: 15 residues. Germline V gives CDR1 SNHLY, CDR2 FYNNEI. Trimming removed 8 bases at V and 4 bases at J, with 19 bases between. In nucleotides, the CDR3 is TGTGCCAGCGTGGGGGGCGGACTTCGGGCAGATACGCAGTATTTT. It encodes CASVGGGLRADTQYF.

In this sample, this clonotype turned up a few times. The chain recombines TRBV2 with TRBJ2-5, with TRBD2 matching over 9 bases. Germline assignment: CDR1 SNHLY and CDR2 FYNNEI. Trimming removed 6 bases from V and 2 bases from J; junction bases left unmatched: 7. CDR3 length: 15 residues. This CDR3 reads CASSRAGGTQETQYF. The DNA for the CDR3 is TGTGCCAGCAGCCGAGCGGGAGGTACTCAAGAGACCCAGTACTTC.

CDR3 protein: CASSYVTSGQGVETQYF. As DNA, the CDR3 is TGTGCCAGCAGTTACGTAACTAGCGGACAGGGCGTGGAGACCCAGTACTTC. This chain links TRBV6-6 with TRBJ2-5, with D perhaps TRBD1 or TRBD2 (8 bases each). Germline values: CDR1 MNHNY, CDR2 SVGAGI (reference sequence). V was cut by 2 bases and J by 5 bases, with 21 bases left in between. There are 17 residues in the CDR3.

This clonotype was counted ten times or more. The chain uses TRBV6-6 and TRBJ1-2, with 12 bases aligning to TRBD1. Germline V gives CDR1 MNHNY, CDR2 SVGAGI (reference sequence). The CDR3 has 17 amino acids. Germline trimming cut 2 bases from V and 4 bases from J; bases unmatched to any gene: 8. The CDR3 nucleotides read TGTGCCAGCAGTTACGTGGGACAGGGGGCGTTCATCTATGGCTACACCTTC. Its protein is CASSYVGQGAFIYGYTF.

Of note for this clonotype: This clone may be a read error of a much larger clone one base away. CDR3 nucleotides: TGTGCCACCGGGACAGACCAGGGCAATGAGCAGTCCTTC. This encodes CATGTDQGNEQSF. This chain joins TRBV18 and TRBJ2-1; 7 bases match TRBD1. Germline CDR1 reads KGHSH; CDR2 reads LQKENI. This CDR3 comprises 13 residues.

The CDR3 bases are TGCAGTGCTAGAGAAGGGACAAGGAAATACTATGGCTACACCTTC. It codes for CSAREGTRKYYGYTF. The chain recombines TRBV20-1 with TRBJ1-2; a possible D gene is TRBD1 (6 bases). The CDR3 extends over 15 amino acids. From germline, CDR1 is DFQATT and CDR2 SNEGSKA (reference sequence). Deletions cut 0 bases from V and 3 bases from J, with 14 bases between.

This clonotype qualifies as medium-sized. This rearrangement joins TRBV29-1 to TRBJ1-5, with a weak D call TRBD1 (5 bases). V lost 8 bases and J 5 bases, leaving 16 bases between the germline ends. Germline loops: CDR1 SQVTM, CDR2 ANQGSEA. The CDR3 covers 13 residues. CDR3 region: CSIRVDEDQPQHF. The CDR3 bases are TGCAGCATCAGGGTAGATGAGGATCAGCCCCAGCATTTT.

This clonotype counts as medium-sized. The CDR3 region is CASSEGNSYGYTF. The CDR3 DNA reads TGTGCCAGCAGTGAGGGAAATTCCTATGGCTACACCTTC. The rearrangement links TRBV2 to TRBJ1-2; D gene unclear. This CDR3 has 13 amino acids. Germline V gene sequence: CDR1 SNHLY, CDR2 FYNNEI. V was clipped by 3 bases and J by 4 bases, with 9 bases between them.

V gene TRBV7-9 combines with J gene TRBJ1-2; tentative D call: TRBD1 (6 bases). CDR1 is SEHNR and CDR2 is FQNEAQ in the germline V gene (reference sequence). The CDR3 spans 12 residues. V lost 1 base and J 8 bases, leaving 8 bases between the germline ends. The CDR3: CASSLGQEGYTF. The CDR3 region has the DNA TGTGCCAGCAGCTTAGGACAGGAGGGCTACACCTTC.

In this sample, this clonotype turned up once. This sequence joins TRBV5-1 and TRBJ2-3, with D possibly matching TRBD1 (6 bases). CDR3 length: 14 residues. Per the germline V gene, CDR1 is SGHRS and CDR2 is YFSETQ. Trimming removed 3 bases at V and 4 bases at J, with 12 bases between. The CDR3 loop is CASSYRVGADTQYF. In DNA form, the CDR3 reads TGCGCCAGCAGCTACAGGGTAGGAGCAGATACGCAGTATTTT.

About this clonotype itself: The conserved phenylalanine or tryptophan normally closing the CDR3 is absent here, so this likely arose from a read error. Because the CDR3's place on the DNA is in doubt, the DNA is left out and the CDR3 is given as listed by TCRdb. This rearrangement joins TRBV12-3 or TRBV12-4 to TRBJ2-1; the D call TRBD2 from the table was never checked on the DNA. The CDR3 length is 12 residues, termini included. The CDR3 protein is CASSLVAGGRFC.

The rearrangement joins TRBV6-2 or TRBV6-3 to TRBJ2-1; D remains ambiguous. Germline assignment: CDR1 MNHEY and CDR2 SVGEGT. The CDR3 contains 12 residues. V lost 7 bases, J lost 4 bases, and 8 bases lay in between. The CDR3 sequence is CASTEGYNEQFF. CDR3 bases: TGTGCCAGCACCGAAGGGTACAATGAGCAGTTCTTC.

A note on this clonotype: No conserved phenylalanine or tryptophan ends this CDR3, so it is likely a read error. Because the CDR3's place on the DNA is in doubt, the DNA is left out and the CDR3 is given as listed by TCRdb. The chain carries TRBV9 and TRBJ2-7; the table's D call, TRBD2, has no DNA check behind it. With termini counted, the CDR3 has 9 amino acids. Looked up from germline, CDR1 is SGDLS and CDR2 is YYNGEE. CDR3 sequence: CASSVGTSG.

As regards this clonotype: One junction end does not reproduce the germline sequence, and a read error may be involved. V gene TRBV27 combines with J gene TRBJ2-2; TRBD2 might be the D (6 bases). There are 16 residues in the CDR3. Germline V gene data show CDR1 as MNHEY and CDR2 as SMNVEV (reference sequence). The CDR3 loop reads CASSPGAGQGTGGLFF. DNA of the CDR3: TGTGCCAGCAGTCCAGGTGCAGGCCAAGGAACCGGGGGGCTGTTTTTT.

This clonotype was counted only a few times. The CDR3 is CASSALAGEGETQYF. The DNA of the CDR3 is TGTGCCAGCAGCGCCTTAGCGGGAGAAGGAGAGACCCAGTACTTC. The chain carries TRBV9 and TRBJ2-5, with 9 bases matching TRBD2. Germline trimming cut 3 bases from V and 4 bases from J; bases unmatched to any gene: 7. The CDR3 extends over 15 amino acids. Germline CDR1 reads SGDLS; CDR2 reads YYNGEE.

This clonotype showed up just once. The J gene is TRBJ2-7, the V gene TRBV20-1; 12 bases are a match to TRBD2. There are 18 residues in the CDR3. V was pared by 3 bases and J by 3 bases, with 15 bases of the junction left unmatched. In germline, CDR1 is DFQATT, CDR2 SNEGSKA (reference sequence). The CDR3 reads CSASGLAGGWTDFYEQYF. CDR3 bases: TGCAGTGCTAGCGGCCTAGCGGGAGGGTGGACGGACTTCTACGAGCAGTACTTC.

This clonotype was recorded at least ten times. The gene calls are TRBV3-1 and TRBJ2-7; TRBD1 is a possible D gene (5 bases). Germline CDR1 reads LGHDT; CDR2 reads YNNKEL (reference sequence). This CDR3 region has 16 residues. V dropped 5 bases and J dropped 0 bases, with 17 bases sitting between them. The CDR3: CASSTETGPPSYEQYF. The CDR3 DNA follows: TGTGCCAGCAGCACCGAAACAGGTCCCCCCTCCTACGAGCAGTACTTC.

This chain connects TRBV7-2 to TRBJ2-7; perhaps TRBD1 as D (6 bases). The V end was cut by 4 bases, the J end by 7 bases, with 8 bases between. Looked up from germline, CDR1 is SGHTA and CDR2 is FQGNSA. The CDR3 is 11 residues long. The CDR3 spells CASSYQGEQYF. The CDR3 DNA sequence: TGTGCCAGCAGCTACCAGGGGGAGCAGTACTTC.

This clonotype was seen many times. The chain links TRBV6-1 to TRBJ1-2; perhaps TRBD1 as D (6 bases). This CDR3 region has 15 residues. CDR1 and CDR2 from the germline V gene are MNHNS and SASEGT. V was shortened by 2 bases and J by 4 bases, with 14 bases between the two germline ends. The CDR3 coding sequence is TGTGCCAGCAGTGAATGGGAGGACAGTGCCTATGGCTACACCTTC. It codes for CASSEWEDSAYGYTF.

Of note for this clonotype: A read error is likely, as this CDR3 ends without the conserved phenylalanine or tryptophan. No DNA is shown, since the ends of the CDR3 on it are uncertain; the CDR3 is the one TCRdb lists. The chain joins TRBV20-1 to TRBJ2-5. Germline CDR1 DFQATT, CDR2 SNEGSKA (reference sequence). The CDR3 is 13 amino acids in total, end residues counted. CDR3: CSASGLVGETQCL.

This rearrangement joins TRBV5-1 to TRBJ1-2; 8 bases are shared with TRBD1. V was pared by 0 bases and J by 5 bases, with 3 bases of the junction left unmatched. The CDR3 is made up of 14 amino acids. The germline gives CDR1 SGHRS, CDR2 YFSETQ. The CDR3 coding sequence is TGCGCCAGCAGCTTGGGGACAGGGAATTATGGCTACACCTTC. Protein: CASSLGTGNYGYTF.

As for this clonotype: One junction end disagrees with the germline gene, perhaps due to a read error. V and J are TRBV19 and TRBJ2-1; TRBD1 is a possible D gene (5 bases). This CDR3 is built from 16 residues. CDR1 and CDR2 (germline): LNHDA, SQIVND (reference sequence). The CDR3 loop is CASSIRVGRSYNEQSF. The DNA for the CDR3 is TGTGCCAGTAGTATCAGGGTTGGACGCTCCTACAATGAGCAGTCCTTC.

In the case of this clonotype: Relative to the germline gene, one junction end is altered; a read error may explain this. The rearrangement joins TRBV6-2 or TRBV6-3 to TRBJ2-3, with TRBD2 as a possible D gene (5 bases). Germline assignment: CDR1 MNHEY and CDR2 SVGEGT. This CDR3 contains 17 residues. The CDR3 region is CASSYLRDFSFIDTQYF. The DNA of the CDR3 is TGTGCTAGCAGTTACCTTCGGGATTTTAGCTTCATAGATACGCAGTATTTT.